The 25 T cell receptor beta chains in this list originate from one sample, sequenced in a study of blood T cells in healthy people across ages. Sample-barcoded 5' priming and a J-beta primer mix drove a second PCR of 7 to 11 cycles. TCRdb recomputed calls from the 5' RACE reads with MiXCR, one row per CDR3 protein. Of some 1.8 million distinct CDR3 sequences in the sample, 35% to 50% were seen once. The material sequenced was blood. The receptors stem from a human donor in good health.

This clonotype was counted a single time. This chain links TRBV7-2 with TRBJ2-4; 8 bases fit TRBD1. Trimming removed 5 bases from V and 6 bases from J; junction bases left unmatched: 6. Germline CDR1 is SGHTA and CDR2 is FQGNSA. The CDR3 consists of 14 residues. The CDR3 spells CASSPGGAGNIQYF. CDR3 sequence (DNA): TGTGCCAGCAGCCCAGGGGGCGCAGGAAACATTCAGTACTTC.

The CDR3 loop is CASSLGVRNQPQHF. CDR3 nucleotide sequence: TGTGCCAGCAGCTTGGGGGTTCGCAATCAGCCCCAGCATTTT. The chain uses TRBV5-5 and TRBJ1-5, with D unclear. Per germline, CDR1 SGHKS and CDR2 YYEKEE (reference sequence). There are 14 residues in the CDR3. V was clipped by 0 bases and J by 2 bases, with 6 bases between them.

The rearrangement joins TRBV6-1 to TRBJ2-7; no firm D call. The assigned J gene may be wrong: the sequence end matches TRBJ2-5 better. CDR1 MNHNS and CDR2 SASEGT come from the germline V gene. The CDR3 loop spans 13 amino acids. The CDR3 DNA reads TGTGCCAGCAGCCGCCAGCGATGGGAGACCCAGTACTTC. It is translated as CASSRQRWETQYF.

The V call is TRBV15, the J call TRBJ2-5, with D unresolved. Germline CDR1 is LNHNV and CDR2 is YYDKDF (reference sequence). V lost 1 base and J lost 5, with 8 bases in between. The CDR3 has 13 amino acids. CDR3 bases: TGTGCCACCAGCAGAGGAAATGGGGAGACCCAGTACTTC. Protein product: CATSRGNGETQYF.

This clonotype was counted once. The V and J genes are TRBV4-1 and TRBJ2-7, with a tentative D call TRBD2 (6 bases). This CDR3 comprises 15 residues. Germline V gene lookup returns CDR1 MGHRA and CDR2 YSYEKL. V was trimmed by 1 base and J by 7 bases, leaving 17 bases between them. CDR3 region: CASSQVGTEGWEQYF. The CDR3 DNA sequence: TGCGCCAGCAGCCAAGTTGGGACGGAGGGCTGGGAGCAGTACTTC.

A remark on this clonotype: No conserved phenylalanine or tryptophan is present at the end of the CDR3, so a read error is the likely explanation. The chain employs TRBV20-1 and TRBJ2-1; maybe TRBD1 (6 bases). Germline lookup yields CDR1 DFQATT and CDR2 SNEGSKA (reference sequence). The CDR3 loop spans 14 amino acids. V was trimmed by 4 bases and J by 4 bases, leaving 14 bases between them. DNA of the CDR3: TGCAGTGCTACCAGGACAGCCGTTTACAATGAGCAGTTCTGC. This sequence encodes CSATRTAVYNEQFC.

The chain carries TRBV6-2 or TRBV6-3 and TRBJ1-2; D is uncertain. V lost 5 bases to trimming and J lost 4 bases, with 17 bases between them. The germline V gene has CDR1 MNHEY and CDR2 SVGEGT. This CDR3 has 15 residues. CDR3 bases: TGTGCCAGCAGTCCTGGGATATCCGGGTTCTATGGCTACACCTTC. Translation gives CASSPGISGFYGYTF.

A few counts support this clonotype. CDR3 DNA: TGTGCCAGCAGTTACTCGATTAGCGACTACTTGAAAGAGACCCAGTACTTC. This codes for CASSYSISDYLKETQYF. The rearrangement links TRBV6-2 or TRBV6-3 to TRBJ2-4, with a weak D call TRBD2 (5 bases). The J call may be mistaken, given a closer DNA end match to TRBJ2-5. Germline V gene lookup returns CDR1 MNHEY and CDR2 SVGEGT. CDR3 length: 17 amino acids.

This clonotype showed up just a few times. The germline gene is not matched at one end of the junction; a read error may be the cause. The chain recombines TRBV12-3 or TRBV12-4 with TRBJ1-2; no clear D. The length of the CDR3 is 13 residues. The CDR3 region is CVSSLKGLGGYTF. The CDR3 coding sequence is TGTGTCAGCAGTTTAAAAGGGCTTGGGGGCTACACCTTC.

The chain couples TRBV20-1 to TRBJ2-1; no definite D call. The germline V and J ends were trimmed by 8 bases and 3 bases, with 11 bases remaining between them. Germline V CDR1 and CDR2: DFQATT, SNEGSKA (reference sequence). This CDR3 spans 12 amino acids. The CDR3 protein is CSLVRIYNEQFF. The DNA of the CDR3 is TGCAGTTTAGTCCGGATCTACAATGAGCAGTTCTTC.

The V and J genes are TRBV11-2 and TRBJ2-3; TRBD1 matches 8 bases. J was trimmed by 3 bases and V by 5 bases; bases with no gene match: 7. Germline CDR1 reads SGHAT; CDR2 reads FQNNGV. This CDR3 has 15 amino acids. The CDR3 DNA reads TGTGCCAGCAGCCTCCGGGACAGGAGGACAGATACGCAGTATTTT. Protein product: CASSLRDRRTDTQYF.

The rearrangement uses TRBV3-1 and TRBJ2-7, with D maybe TRBD1 (6 bases). CDR1 LGHDT and CDR2 YNNKEL come from the germline V gene (reference sequence). V was shortened by 5 bases and J by 3 bases, with 17 bases between the two germline ends. This CDR3 has 15 residues. CDR3 bases: TGTGCCAGCAGCATTTACGGGACACAGATCTACGAGCAGTACTTC. Translating it yields CASSIYGTQIYEQYF.

This clonotype was seen only once. CDR3 amino acids: CASSFTTKNTEAFF. The CDR3 DNA follows: TGCGCCAGCAGCTTTACAACGAAGAACACTGAAGCTTTCTTT. The J gene is TRBJ1-1, the V gene TRBV5-1, with unresolved D. The CDR3 is 14 residues long. The V and J ends lost 2 bases and 1 base respectively, with 9 bases between them. The V gene's germline CDR1 is SGHRS and CDR2 YFSETQ.

V and J are TRBV6-6 and TRBJ1-1; a weak D match, TRBD1 (5 bases). Germline CDR1 MNHNY, CDR2 SVGAGI (reference sequence). The V end was cut by 2 bases, the J end by 1 base, with 14 bases between. The CDR3 covers 16 residues. The CDR3 loop reads CASSYNQGHANTEAFF. CDR3 nucleotides: TGTGCCAGCAGTTACAACCAAGGACACGCGAACACTGAAGCTTTCTTT.

V and J are TRBV28 and TRBJ2-4; D is ambiguous. The CDR3 contains 15 residues. CDR1 and CDR2 from the germline V gene are MDHEN and SYDVKM. Trimming removed 6 bases at V and 0 bases at J, with 12 bases between. CDR3 sequence reads: CASRFSPQAKNIQYF. The CDR3 DNA follows: TGTGCCAGCAGGTTTTCTCCTCAAGCCAAAAACATTCAGTACTTC.

The chain links TRBV7-9 to TRBJ2-3; D is unclear. The V end was cut by 5 bases, the J end by 6 bases, with 9 bases between. The CDR3 runs to 12 residues. Germline CDR1 SEHNR, CDR2 FQNEAQ (reference sequence). The CDR3 protein is CASSPQVDTQYF. CDR3 coding DNA: TGTGCCAGCAGCCCCCAGGTGGATACGCAGTATTTT.

The V gene is TRBV20-1, the J gene TRBJ1-6; TRBD1 might be the D (5 bases). CDR1 is DFQATT, CDR2 SNEGSKA, per germline (reference sequence). This CDR3 is built from 15 residues. V lost 6 bases and J lost 6, with 18 bases in between. This CDR3 is CSAARWRGPNSPLHF. DNA for the CDR3: TGCAGTGCCGCACGCTGGAGGGGCCCTAATTCACCCCTCCACTTT.

A few counts support this clonotype. The V and J genes are TRBV4-3 and TRBJ2-5, with no clear D. From germline, CDR1 is LGHNA and CDR2 YSLEER. CDR3 length: 17 amino acids. The ends were cut back, 0 bases at V and 0 bases at J, with 14 bases in the middle. DNA for the CDR3: TGCGCCAGCAGCCAAGATGTCTCCTTGGCGCACCAAGAGACCCAGTACTTC. This encodes CASSQDVSLAHQETQYF.

This chain uses TRBV15 with TRBJ1-1; weak D call: TRBD1 (5 bases). Germline V gene data show CDR1 as LNHNV and CDR2 as YYDKDF (reference sequence). The CDR3 covers 14 residues. Trimming cost V 4 bases and J 3 bases, with 12 bases left between them. The CDR3 region is CATSIGKGDTEAFF. The CDR3 DNA reads TGTGCCACCAGCATCGGGAAAGGGGACACTGAAGCTTTCTTT.

The CDR3 protein is CASSPTTGAGNQPQHF. CDR3 DNA sequence: TGCGCCAGCAGCCCGACGACAGGGGCTGGCAATCAGCCCCAGCATTTT. This chain links TRBV5-1 with TRBJ1-5, with 8 bases matching TRBD1. Germline CDR1 SGHRS, CDR2 YFSETQ. V dropped 4 bases and J dropped 2; count of bases not matched to a gene: 8. CDR3 length: 16 residues.

The genes are TRBV20-1 and TRBJ2-5, with 7 positions matching TRBD1. CDR1 is DFQATT and CDR2 is SNEGSKA in the germline V gene (reference sequence). The CDR3 sequence is 14 residues long. After removal of 6 bases from V and 3 bases from J, the junction contained 10 bases not matched to a gene. CDR3 in amino acids: CSAGTARQKETQYF. Here the CDR3 DNA reads TGCAGTGCGGGGACAGCCCGACAGAAAGAGACCCAGTACTTC.

The rearrangement uses TRBV15 and TRBJ1-2; D may be TRBD1 (6 bases). Germline V lookup: CDR1 LNHNV, CDR2 YYDKDF (reference sequence). Trimming removed 0 bases from V and 4 bases from J, with 15 bases in between. This CDR3 has 16 residues. This CDR3 reads CATSRDLAGGLYGYTF. The CDR3 DNA follows: TGTGCCACCAGCAGAGATCTGGCCGGGGGCCTCTATGGCTACACCTTC.

This chain uses TRBV20-1 with TRBJ2-3; 9 bases agree with TRBD1. J gave up 2 bases and V 5 bases, and 5 bases lay outside the gene matches. Germline-derived CDR1 and CDR2 are DFQATT and SNEGSKA (reference sequence). The CDR3 spans 14 residues. CDR3 bases: TGCAGTGCTCGACAGGGGGTAATCACAGATACGCAGTATTTT. Translating gives CSARQGVITDTQYF.

The chain recombines TRBV24-1 with TRBJ2-5; the match to TRBD1 covers 10 bases. With 4 bases clipped from V and 5 bases from J, the junction kept 6 bases outside the gene matches. CDR3 length: 15 residues. Germline V CDR1 and CDR2: KGHDR, SFDVKD. CDR3 in DNA: TGTGCCACCAGTGACACCGGGACAGGGGATGAGACCCAGTACTTC. This gives the protein CATSDTGTGDETQYF.

The chain carries TRBV6-6 and TRBJ1-4; no definite D call. CDR3 length: 13 residues. Germline CDR1 is MNHNY and CDR2 is SVGAGI (reference sequence). V lost 6 bases and J 8 bases, leaving 13 bases between the germline ends. The CDR3 region is CASRIGTTEKLFF. In nucleotides, the CDR3 is TGTGCCAGCAGGATAGGAACAACCGAAAAACTGTTTTTT.